Shown below are 12 T cell receptor beta chains from a single sample sequenced in a study of shared clonotypes between healthy human individuals. Sequenced by immunoSEQ multiplex PCR; TCRdb stores in-frame clones only, minus some. The sample contains 900,000 to 1,200,000 clones, approximately 80% of which appear only once. Sequenced: memory CD4+ T cells from PBMCs. The subset was: CD45RA-negative fraction. The receptors were sampled from a young man in good health. Some clones in this sample may be carry-over from other donors' samples.

The chain employs TRBV11-2 and TRBJ2-7, with 11 nucleotides matching TRBD2. Germline assignment: CDR1 SGHAT and CDR2 FQNNGV. CDR3 length equals 15 residues. V shed 5 bases, J shed 6 bases, and the junction held 9 bases outside the gene matches. CDR3 in DNA: TGTGCCAGCAGCATAGCGGGAGGGATAACAGGCGAGCAGTACTTC. Amino acids: CASSIAGGITGEQYF.

The chain uses TRBV28 and TRBJ2-3, with a tentative D call TRBD2 (6 bases). Trimming cost V 4 bases and J 2 bases, with 16 bases left between them. The CDR3 covers 16 residues. Germline CDR1 and CDR2: MDHEN and SYDVKM. Here the CDR3 DNA reads TGTGCCAGCAGTTCATCGATTAGCGGAAACACAGATACGCAGTATTTT. Protein: CASSSSISGNTDTQYF.

As for this clone: This likely reflects a read error, since a far larger clone is one base away. This chain links TRBV2 with TRBJ1-1; a weak D match, TRBD1 (5 bases). Germline lookup yields CDR1 SNHLY and CDR2 FYNNEI. CDR3 length equals 13 residues. The V gene lost 1 base and the J gene lost 8 bases, with 11 bases spanning the gap. CDR3 sequence reads: CASSEDPGREAFF. The CDR3 DNA follows: TGTGCCAGCAGTGAAGATCCAGGGAGGGAAGCTTTCTTT.

The V gene is TRBV5-1, the J gene TRBJ2-2; 10 bases are a match to TRBD2. The CDR3 is 16 residues long. Germline V gene sequence: CDR1 SGHRS, CDR2 YFSETQ. After removal of 4 bases from V and 7 bases from J, the junction contained 10 bases not matched to a gene. The CDR3 DNA reads as TGCGCCAGCAGCACCTTTCTAGCGGGAGTCGACGGGGAGCTGTTTTTT. Translation gives CASSTFLAGVDGELFF. Together with reference TRBV5-1 and TRBJ2-2, the CDR3 gives the full variable domain: KAGVTQTPRYLIKTRGQQVTLSCSPISGHRSVSWYQQTPGQGLQFLFEYFSETQRNKGNFPGRFSGRQFSNSRSEMNVSTLELGDSALYLCASSTFLAGVDGELFFGEGSRLTVL.

In this sample, this clone turned up many times. The J gene is TRBJ2-1, the V gene TRBV11-3; D gene ambiguous. Germline CDR1 and CDR2: SGHNT and YENEEA. The CDR3 is made up of 14 amino acids. V gave up 1 base and J gave up 9 bases, with 13 bases separating them. CDR3 nucleotides: TGTGCCAGCAGCTTAGGATCACTCCCGAGTGAGCAGTTCTTC. Translated: CASSLGSLPSEQFF.

Notes on this clone: Other nucleotide sequences in the sample specify the same CDR3. The chain couples TRBV5-1 to TRBJ2-1; no firm D call. Deletions cut 4 bases from V and 5 bases from J, with 10 bases between. The germline CDR1 and CDR2 sequences are SGHRS and YFSETQ. The CDR3 is 13 residues long. The CDR3 is CASSLSLNNEQFF. In DNA form, the CDR3 reads TGCGCCAGCAGCCTAAGCTTAAACAATGAGCAGTTCTTC. Together with reference TRBV5-1 and TRBJ2-1, the CDR3 gives the full variable domain: KAGVTQTPRYLIKTRGQQVTLSCSPISGHRSVSWYQQTPGQGLQFLFEYFSETQRNKGNFPGRFSGRQFSNSRSEMNVSTLELGDSALYLCASSLSLNNEQFFGPGTRLTVL.

The chain carries TRBV19 and TRBJ1-2, with D unclear. V was shortened by 3 bases and J by 0 bases, with 14 bases between the two germline ends. The CDR3 consists of 16 residues. Germline lookup yields CDR1 LNHDA and CDR2 SQIVND (reference sequence). CDR3 DNA sequence: TGTGCCAGTAGTATTTTTCTGACGGCGACTAACTATGGCTACACCTTC. Its protein is CASSIFLTATNYGYTF.

The genes are TRBV7-9 and TRBJ2-7; perhaps TRBD2 as D (6 bases). V lost 6 bases, J lost 2 bases, and 14 bases lay in between. There are 14 residues in the CDR3. CDR1 and CDR2 (germline): SEHNR, FQNEAQ (reference sequence). This CDR3 is CASSWDSKTYEQYF. The CDR3 region has the DNA TGTGCCAGCAGTTGGGACTCAAAGACCTACGAGCAGTACTTC.

V and J are TRBV18 and TRBJ1-4; no clear D gene. The germline V gene encodes CDR1 KGHSH and CDR2 LQKENI. Trimming stripped 6 bases from V and 6 bases from J, with 11 bases between. This CDR3 is built from 13 residues. The CDR3 protein is CASSLEMDEKLFF. Written as DNA, the CDR3 is TGTGCCAGCTCTCTTGAGATGGATGAAAAACTGTTTTTT.

V usage is TRBV11-2 and J usage is TRBJ2-3; 9 bases are a match to TRBD1. J gave up 6 bases and V 5 bases, and 3 bases lay outside the gene matches. The CDR3 is 13 residues long. CDR1 SGHAT and CDR2 FQNNGV come from the germline V gene. The CDR3 bases are TGTGCCAGCAGCCGGGACAGGGCGGATACGCAGTATTTT. Its translation is CASSRDRADTQYF.

V and J are TRBV7-9 and TRBJ2-2; D might be TRBD2 (6 bases). This CDR3 has 15 amino acids. V lost 8 bases and J lost 0, with 13 bases in between. Per germline, CDR1 SEHNR and CDR2 FQNEAQ (reference sequence). CDR3 in DNA: TGTGCCAGCCCGGAGGGAGACGCGAACACCGGGGAGCTGTTTTTT. It is translated as CASPEGDANTGELFF.

This clone was observed a handful of times. The chain links TRBV5-4 to TRBJ2-5, with D tentatively TRBD1 (6 bases). This CDR3 has 15 residues. Trimming stripped 5 bases from V and 2 bases from J, with 16 bases between. The germline V gene has CDR1 SGHNT and CDR2 YYREEE (reference sequence). CDR3 amino acids: CASSLRQVGQETQYF. The CDR3 nucleotides read TGTGCCAGCAGTTTAAGACAGGTGGGGCAAGAGACCCAGTACTTC.